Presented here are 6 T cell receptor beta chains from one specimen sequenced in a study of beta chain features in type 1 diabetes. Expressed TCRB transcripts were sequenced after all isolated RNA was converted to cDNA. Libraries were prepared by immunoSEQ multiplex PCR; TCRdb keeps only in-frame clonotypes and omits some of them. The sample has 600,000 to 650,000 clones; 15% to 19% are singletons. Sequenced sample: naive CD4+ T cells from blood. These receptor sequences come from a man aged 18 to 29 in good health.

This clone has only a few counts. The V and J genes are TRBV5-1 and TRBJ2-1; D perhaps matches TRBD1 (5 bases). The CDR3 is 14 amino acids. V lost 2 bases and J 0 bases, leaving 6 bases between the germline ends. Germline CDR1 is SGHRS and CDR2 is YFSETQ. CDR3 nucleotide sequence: TGCGCCAGCAGCTTTACAGGCTCCTACAATGAGCAGTTCTTC. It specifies CASSFTGSYNEQFF.

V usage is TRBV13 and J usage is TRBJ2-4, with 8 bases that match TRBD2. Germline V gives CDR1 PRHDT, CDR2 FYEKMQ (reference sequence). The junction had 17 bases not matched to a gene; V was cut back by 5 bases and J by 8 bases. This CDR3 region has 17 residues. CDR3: CASSPPLSGGPGYIQYF. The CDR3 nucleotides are TGTGCCAGCAGCCCACCTCTCTCGGGAGGGCCGGGTTACATTCAGTACTTC. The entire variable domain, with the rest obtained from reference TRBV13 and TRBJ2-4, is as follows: AAGVIQSPRHLIKEKRETATLKCYPIPRHDTVYWYQQGPGQDPQFLISFYEKMQSDKGSIPDRFSAQQFSDYHSELNMSSLELGDSALYFCASSPPLSGGPGYIQYFGAGTRLSVL.

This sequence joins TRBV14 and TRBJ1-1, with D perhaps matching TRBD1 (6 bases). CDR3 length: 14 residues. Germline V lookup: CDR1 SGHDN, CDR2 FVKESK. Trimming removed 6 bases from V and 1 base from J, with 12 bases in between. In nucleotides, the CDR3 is TGTGCCAGCAGTCTGACAGGAAGGAACACTGAAGCTTTCTTT. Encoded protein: CASSLTGRNTEAFF. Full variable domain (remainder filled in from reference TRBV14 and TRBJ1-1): EAGVTQFPSHSVIEKGQTVTLRCDPISGHDNLYWYRRVMGKEIKFLLHFVKESKQDESGMPNNRFLAERTGGTYSTLKVQPAELEDSGVYFCASSLTGRNTEAFFGQGTRLTVV.

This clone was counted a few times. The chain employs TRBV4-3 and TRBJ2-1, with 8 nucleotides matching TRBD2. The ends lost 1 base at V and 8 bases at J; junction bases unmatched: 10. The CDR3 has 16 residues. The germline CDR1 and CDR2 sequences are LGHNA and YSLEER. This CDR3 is CASSQGGAGARYEQFF. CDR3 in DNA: TGCGCCAGCAGCCAAGGGGGAGCGGGGGCGAGGTATGAGCAGTTCTTC.

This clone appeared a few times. The CDR3 bases are TGTGCCAGCAGCCCTTGGTCCCGCGGGGAAAAACTGTTTTTT. Translated: CASSPWSRGEKLFF. The chain has TRBV9 and TRBJ1-4; D ambiguous. Trimming removed 4 bases from V and 8 bases from J, with 15 bases in between. Germline CDR1 SGDLS, CDR2 YYNGEE. The CDR3 loop spans 14 amino acids.

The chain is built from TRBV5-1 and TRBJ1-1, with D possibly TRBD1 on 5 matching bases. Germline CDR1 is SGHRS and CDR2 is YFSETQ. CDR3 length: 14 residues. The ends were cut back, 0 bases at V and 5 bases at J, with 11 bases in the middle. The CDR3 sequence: CASSLEKGRTEAFF. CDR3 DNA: TGCGCCAGCAGCTTGGAAAAGGGGAGGACTGAAGCTTTCTTT.